The TCR beta chain under discussion was sequenced for a study of cytomegalovirus exposure and HLA in healthy donors (dated by TCRdb to 2017 to 2019). A note on the overall study: An earlier analysis of about 560 of the donors reported roughly 300 Gb of sequence data and 90 million to 120 million unique TCR beta sequences obtained from around 190 million T cells. Approximately 330 gigabases of sequencing data and about 92 million unique TCR sequences made up an early release that covered approximately 620 HLA-typed donors. The genetic ancestry cluster associated with self-reported Caucasian donors included 65% to 90% of the 398 genotyped donors. The study aimed to test whether signatures of past pathogen exposure could be identified by cataloging public T cell receptors. The T cell repertoires of 666 subjects were profiled by immunosequencing and related to cytomegalovirus serostatus. In addition to the first cohort of several hundred subjects, a separate validation cohort of around 110 different subjects was used. To predict cytomegalovirus infection status, the study brought together high-throughput TCR immunosequencing, statistical association of individual TCRs with disease status, and machine learning. A later analysis re-analyzed previously published TCR beta repertoires from 500 to 700 donors and added high-resolution HLA genotyping to study TCR occurrence patterns. Rather than drawing on any new phenotypic data, the later analysis identified candidate immune exposures from TCR beta sequences and the way those sequences occurred across donors. To decide whether each TCR beta V gene segment behaved as functional or pseudogenic, an earlier analysis of approximately 600 of the donors relied on high-throughput TCR beta sequencing. Donor age, sex, ethnicity and CMV serostatus were collected together with the repertoire data. In a later genetic analysis, genome-wide SNP genotypes for about three fifths of the roughly 670 donors were used, and that subset was treated as a discovery cohort. All discovery cohort repertoires had been generated on a single sequencing platform. Class I and class II HLA loci were covered by the typing at four-digit resolution. Typing coverage varied by locus: roughly 629-630 donors for A, B, C, DRB1 and DQB1; more than 500 for DQA1; over 600 for DPA1; roughly 450 for DPB1. Several DR-DQ haplotypes were treated as single units for association and clustering because of strong linkage in the cohort. Among around 400 genotyped donors of the cohort, an average of approximately 220,000 unique TCR beta nucleotide sequences was sequenced per donor, of which roughly 17% were non-productive. The investigation overall reported the following: Specific HLA alleles were associated with more than 15,000 TCR beta sequences at a false discovery rate of 0.05 in a later analysis. The classifier was reported to diagnose cytomegalovirus status with high specificity and sensitivity in both the original and validation cohorts. Most TCR sequences were observed very rarely across donors, whereas some public TCRs were present in many individuals. A further reported finding was that TCR beta sequences accurately predicted the HLA-A and HLA-B alleles for most subjects in the first cohort. The presence/absence analyses assumed that sequencing depth was roughly uniform across donors, and that assumption may not be true. A group of highly shared sequence variants was considered likely to be a technical artifact of the sequencing pipeline. According to a later analysis, parvovirus B19, influenza, CMV and Epstein-Barr virus appeared linked to several top co-occurrence clusters. The only immune exposure information available for the cohort was CMV serostatus. Broadly in line with IMGT annotations, most TCR beta V segments showed up in productive rearrangements about 87% or about 30% of the time in an earlier analysis of 587 of the donors. Compared with equally common non-associated chains, HLA-associated TCR beta chains in a later analysis were more clonally expanded and had lower generation probabilities. A few of the identified cytomegalovirus-associated TCR beta chains were confirmed in vitro to be specific for cytomegalovirus antigens. Only TCR beta chains were sequenced in this cohort, and the absence of alpha or paired-chain data limited detectable features. Some IMGT-functional V segments, including TRBV6-2 and TRBV6-3, could not be told apart with the 87-base-pair reads, so those segments were excluded. In a later analysis, the rate of TCR association differed among HLA loci, with DRB1 alleles having the most associated TCRs and HLA-C alleles having the fewest. A total of roughly 160 TCR beta chains were listed by the study as associated with cytomegalovirus. A later genetic analysis associated a missense DCLRE1C variant with V-gene and J-gene trimming of TCR beta chains, and an independent cohort replicated the association. According to a later genetic analysis, donors in an Asian-associated ancestry cluster had fewer N-insertions in productive TCRs than the approximately 650-donor mean. Strong co-occurrence of HLA alleles, especially DR and DQ, made assigning TCR associations to individual alleles difficult. According to the authors, the approach could potentially be generalized to other disease states and immunological phenotypes. According to a later analysis, most CMV-associated TCR beta chains appeared to be HLA-restricted, and the HLA associations seemed to be driven largely by CMV exposure. Because some donors lacked HLA typing at each locus, the association tests relied only on the typed subset. Correlated functional status among segregating V segments might be attributable to linkage disequilibrium, but an unknown experimental factor could not be ruled out. The earlier analysis of almost 600 of the donors excluded approximately 15 rarely observed V segments, including chromosome 9 orphons, because counts were too low.

Including the terminal cysteine and phenylalanine, the CDR3 comprises 12 residues. Left in the record is the CDR3 DNA by itself, 36 bases read in frame from the first base. The cohort comprised some 680 healthy bone marrow donors. At the time of sampling, every cohort member was nominally healthy, though immune exposures that went unrecorded were likely present. The donor tested CMV seropositive, placing the donor among the 250 to 350 seropositive members of the cohort. A peripheral blood sample was provided by each donor, and peripheral blood mononuclear cells were used for TCR beta sequencing. Genomic DNA extraction from the blood cell samples was performed with the Qiagen DNeasy Blood Extraction Kit. Regarding this clone: Its specific antigen is unknown. Base qualities are not provided; no much larger clone lies one nucleotide away.

The method behind the library was the immunoSEQ multiplex PCR assay. For the multiplex PCR, a mixture combining 60 forward primers for TCR Vbeta segments and 13 reverse primers for TCR Jbeta segments was used. The CDR3 region of rearranged TCR beta genes was amplified from genomic DNA with a multiplex PCR assay. The Illumina HiSeq System was used to sequence the amplified TCR beta libraries as 87-base-pair reads. The study's own analysis went as follows. A later analysis counted tens of millions of unique TCR beta chains across the 640 or so repertoires, and roughly 9.9 million of these chains were shared by at least two donors. Raw reads were error-corrected and collapsed into unique sequences with a nearest-neighbor algorithm that merged closely related sequences to remove PCR and sequencing errors. V, D and J gene segments were assigned by aligning CDR3 sequences to IMGT reference sequences. For a sequence to be retained, at least a six-nucleotide match to both a V gene segment and a J gene segment was required. A rearrangement counted as productive if the CDR3 had no stop codons and remained in frame with V and J, and every other rearrangement counted as non-productive. CDR3 was defined according to IMGT convention as the region running from the second conserved V-encoded cysteine to the conserved J-encoded phenylalanine. Sequences without an unambiguous match to a single V gene segment were excluded from the earlier analysis of 450 to 750 of the donors. An earlier analysis of about 600 of the donors called V segments functional above 56.7% productive rearrangements and segregating when the between-donor standard deviation exceeded 5%. To diagnose cytomegalovirus status from the catalog of TCR beta chain sequences, a statistical classification framework was built. In a later analysis, TCR nucleotide sequences were compared against IMGT/GENE-DB human TR gene sequences so that V and J genes could be assigned. In a later analysis, CDR3 sequences and most-parsimonious VDJ recombination scenarios were assigned using the TCRdist pipeline. In a later analysis, every TCR beta chain was defined by the combination of its CDR3 amino acid sequence and its V-gene family, and reads without a unique V-gene family were dropped. A later analysis removed 600 or so highly shared, low-generation-probability nucleotide sequences to deal with suspected cross-contamination and a sequencing artifact. In a later analysis, a clonal expansion index was calculated for each public chain from normalized within-repertoire ranks of inferred template counts. In a later analysis, generation probabilities were computed with a VDJ recombination model fitted to out-of-frame rearrangements, and the resulting probabilities were checked against IGoR. Hypergeometric tests were used in a later analysis to score TCR-TCR, TCR-HLA and TCR-CMV co-occurrence, with a repertoire-size bias correction applied to the TCR pairs. False discovery rates were estimated in a later analysis by permuting HLA or CMV assignments 20 times. In a later analysis, co-occurring TCRs were grouped using DBSCAN, and TCRdist sequence similarity was added for clustering within HLA-allele-positive subsets. Co-occurrence clustering excluded repertoires with fewer than 30,000 or more than 120,000 public chains, plus five with anomalous nucleotide sharing. TCRdb took over this immuneACCESS table, retaining in-frame rearrangements with V and J assigned. Such tables are incomplete; in checked studies, under half of the missing clones stem from an unresolved V gene, and the remainder is unexplained. From that table come the V and J calls and clone size; the DNA was used to work out D and trimming. For this sample there are 110,000 or so clones; roughly 13% appear just once. Around 15% of the sample is in the top ten clones.

The chain was built from TRBV21-1 and TRBJ1-2. TRBV21-1 is classified as a pseudogene. The specimen was PBMCs. The clonotype comes from a man aged 40-49 years in good health and CMV-seropositive. CDR3 region: CASNRCENGYTF. The sequenced DNA is TGTGCCAGCAATCGATGTGAGAATGGCTACACCTTC.